Below are 21 T cell receptor beta chains sequenced from a single sample in a study of T-cell memory formation after mild COVID-19. Via MiXCR, TCRdb re-called the 5' RACE reads, giving one row per CDR3 protein. The table shows about 200,000 distinct CDR3 sequences, with roughly 18% occurring only once. The sample was PBMCs or a T cell subset sorted from them (not recorded which). The source of these receptors is an adult woman who had mild COVID-19 (a few samples of this study predate the infection). Cell type and time point are not known.

This clonotype has at least ten counts. The V and J genes are TRBV5-1 and TRBJ2-7; D might be TRBD1 (5 bases). This CDR3 is built from 14 residues. Germline-derived CDR1 and CDR2 are SGHRS and YFSETQ. Trimming took 0 bases from V and 4 from J, leaving 11 bases between them. CDR3 in DNA: TGCGCCAGCAGCTTGGGTCACCAGGGTTACGAGCAGTACTTC. It translates to CASSLGHQGYEQYF.

In its sample, this clonotype was seen a few times. The chain recombines TRBV30 with TRBJ2-1; weak D call: TRBD2 (5 bases). The CDR3 runs to 11 residues. V was shortened by 3 bases and J by 6 bases, with 6 bases between the two germline ends. CDR1 and CDR2 (germline): GTSNPN, SVGIG (reference sequence). The CDR3 spells CAWRRVNEQFF. In DNA form, the CDR3 reads TGTGCCTGGAGGCGGGTCAATGAGCAGTTCTTC. Based on the CDR3 plus reference TRBV30 and TRBJ2-1, the full variable domain is SQTIHQWPATLVQPVGSPLSLECTVEGTSNPNLYWYRQAAGRGLQLLFYSVGIGQISSEVPQNLSASRPQDRQFILSSKKLLLSDSGFYLCAWRRVNEQFFGPGTRLTVL.

The V gene is TRBV20-1, the J gene TRBJ2-7; TRBD1 matches 12 bases. The CDR3 is 17 residues long. Germline V CDR1 and CDR2: DFQATT, SNEGSKA (reference sequence). With 3 bases clipped from V and 4 bases from J, the junction kept 13 bases outside the gene matches. The CDR3 spells CSASGTGGFGSVYEQYF. CDR3 nucleotide sequence: TGCAGTGCTAGTGGGACAGGGGGCTTTGGATCCGTTTACGAGCAGTACTTC.

This clonotype was found a few times. The V and J genes are TRBV4-3 and TRBJ2-5, with D possibly being TRBD1 or TRBD2 (5 bases each). The V end lost 2 bases, the J end lost 5 bases, and 18 bases lay between the germline ends. The CDR3 covers 16 residues. Germline V CDR1 and CDR2: LGHNA, YSLEER. CDR3 DNA sequence: TGCGCCAGCAGCCAAAACCCGGGGCCGAGCAAGGAGACCCAGTACTTC. Residues: CASSQNPGPSKETQYF.

The rearrangement joins TRBV15 to TRBJ2-7, with TRBD1 matching 9 bases. This CDR3 contains 14 residues. Trimming cost V 5 bases and J 5 bases; bases outside gene matches: 7. Germline V gene data show CDR1 as LNHNV and CDR2 as YYDKDF (reference sequence). In DNA, the CDR3 is TGTGCCACCAGCCCCACAGGGGGCCGGGACGAGCAGTACTTC. Protein product: CATSPTGGRDEQYF.

The chain joins TRBV6-5 to TRBJ1-4; D remains ambiguous. Per germline, CDR1 MNHEY and CDR2 SVGAGI. The V end lost 4 bases, the J end lost 8 bases, and 8 bases lay between the germline ends. The CDR3 length is 12 residues. CDR3 protein: CASSLDREKLFF. CDR3 DNA: TGTGCCAGCAGTTTAGACCGAGAAAAACTGTTTTTT.

This clonotype was detected only a few times. The J gene is TRBJ2-4, the V gene TRBV20-1; 8 bases align to TRBD1. The CDR3 has 14 residues. Germline CDR1 is DFQATT and CDR2 is SNEGSKA (reference sequence). The V gene end was trimmed by 4 bases and the J gene end by 0 bases; junction bases not matched to a gene: 2. The CDR3 loop is CSANRGSAKNIQYF. In DNA, the CDR3 is TGCAGTGCTAACAGGGGGTCAGCCAAAAACATTCAGTACTTC.

The chain links TRBV4-1 to TRBJ2-2; the match to TRBD1 covers 8 bases. The CDR3 has 15 residues. Germline V gives CDR1 MGHRA, CDR2 YSYEKL. The ends lost 1 base at V and 4 bases at J; junction bases unmatched: 2. CDR3 residues: CASSQGTGITGELFF. As DNA, the CDR3 is TGCGCCAGCAGCCAAGGGACAGGGATCACCGGGGAGCTGTTTTTT.

This clonotype was counted only a few times. The J gene is TRBJ2-7, the V gene TRBV19; D unclear. The length of the CDR3 is 13 residues. CDR1 and CDR2 from the germline V gene are LNHDA and SQIVND (reference sequence). V dropped 3 bases and J dropped 2 bases, with 8 bases sitting between them. In DNA, the CDR3 is TGTGCCAGTAGTATGGGAACTACCTACGAGCAGTACTTC. Translation: CASSMGTTYEQYF. The full variable domain, its missing parts supplied by reference TRBV19 and TRBJ2-7, is DGGITQSPKYLFRKEGQNVTLSCEQNLNHDAMYWYRQDPGQGLRLIYYSQIVNDFQKGDIAEGYSVSREKKESFPLTVTSAQKNPTAFYLCASSMGTTYEQYFGPGTRLTVT.

For this clonotype: One end of the junction varies from germline; a read error may be responsible. The chain combines TRBV7-8 with TRBJ1-1; maybe TRBD1 (6 bases). Germline assignment: CDR1 SGHVS and CDR2 FQNEAQ. The CDR3 consists of 15 residues. The CDR3 DNA follows: TGTGCCAGCCGCTTCGGGGGGCGGGGGAACACTGAAGCTTTCTTT. Protein product: CASRFGGRGNTEAFF.

The chain employs TRBV5-4 and TRBJ2-3; D not certain. From germline, CDR1 is SGHNT and CDR2 YYREEE (reference sequence). The CDR3 sequence is 13 residues long. V lost 1 base and J lost 3, with 6 bases in between. The CDR3 coding sequence is TGTGCCAGCAGCTTGTTAGTGACAGATACGCAGTATTTT. It yields the protein CASSLLVTDTQYF.

The chain is built from TRBV12-3 or TRBV12-4 and TRBJ2-7; 15 bases agree with TRBD2. The CDR3 spans 18 residues. The ends lost 3 bases at V and 6 bases at J; junction bases unmatched: 12. Here the CDR3 reads CASSFRQGTSGRTFEQYF. The CDR3 DNA reads as TGTGCCAGCAGTTTTAGGCAGGGGACTAGCGGGAGGACGTTCGAGCAGTACTTC.

This sequence joins TRBV7-9 and TRBJ1-4; D gene ambiguous. V lost 0 bases and J lost 3, with 8 bases in between. Germline V gene sequence: CDR1 SEHNR, CDR2 FQNEAQ (reference sequence). The CDR3 contains 15 residues. CDR3 bases: TGTGCCAGCAGCTTAGCGGGGAGCCCTAATGAAAAACTGTTTTTT. It yields the protein CASSLAGSPNEKLFF.

The chain combines TRBV3-1 with TRBJ1-2; 7 bases align to TRBD1. V dropped 3 bases and J dropped 1; count of bases not matched to a gene: 11. Germline-derived CDR1 and CDR2 are LGHDT and YNNKEL (reference sequence). This CDR3 has 17 residues. The CDR3 region is CASSHRSGQDFNYGYTF. The CDR3 nucleotides read TGTGCCAGCAGCCACCGCTCTGGACAGGACTTTAACTATGGCTACACCTTC.

This clonotype has more than one count but fewer than ten. V gene TRBV20-1 combines with J gene TRBJ2-3, with D tentatively TRBD1 (5 bases). The germline CDR1 and CDR2 sequences are DFQATT and SNEGSKA (reference sequence). CDR3 length: 13 amino acids. Deletions cut 0 bases from V and 6 bases from J, with 10 bases between. The CDR3 spells CSAREGVGDTQYF. DNA of the CDR3: TGCAGTGCTAGAGAAGGGGTTGGCGATACGCAGTATTTT.

This clonotype was picked up a small number of times. The chain recombines TRBV6-5 with TRBJ1-1, with a weak D call TRBD1 (6 bases). Per the germline V gene, CDR1 is MNHEY and CDR2 is SVGAGI. Trimming took 2 bases from V and 0 from J, leaving 10 bases between them. The CDR3 runs to 15 residues. The CDR3 coding sequence is TGTGCCAGCAGTTACGCGGCAGGGGTGAACACTGAAGCTTTCTTT. This gives the protein CASSYAAGVNTEAFF.

This clonotype was seen more than once but under ten times. J is TRBJ2-2 and V is TRBV24-1, with a weak D call TRBD1 (6 bases). Germline assignment: CDR1 KGHDR and CDR2 SFDVKD. Trimming took off 5 bases at V and 3 bases at J, with 9 bases between the two ends. This CDR3 comprises 14 residues. CDR3 sequence: CATSGDTYTGELFF. In nucleotides, the CDR3 is TGTGCCACCAGTGGGGACACCTACACCGGGGAGCTGTTTTTT.

V gene TRBV9 combines with J gene TRBJ2-1, with unresolved D. The CDR3 consists of 16 residues. Trimming removed 1 base at V and 0 bases at J, with 11 bases between. CDR1 SGDLS and CDR2 YYNGEE come from the germline V gene. CDR3 loop: CASSVLGKGSYNEQFF. The CDR3 DNA sequence: TGTGCCAGCAGCGTACTCGGCAAGGGCTCCTACAATGAGCAGTTCTTC. Using reference TRBV9 and TRBJ2-1 for the parts outside the CDR3, the full variable domain is DSGVTQTPKHLITATGQRVTLRCSPRSGDLSVYWYQQSLDQGLQFLIQYYNGEERAKGNILERFSAQQFPDLHSELNLSSLELGDSALYFCASSVLGKGSYNEQFFGPGTRLTVL.

This chain joins TRBV9 and TRBJ1-2, with 7 bases matching TRBD1. J was trimmed by 5 bases and V by 3 bases; bases with no gene match: 7. Germline-derived CDR1 and CDR2 are SGDLS and YYNGEE. This CDR3 has 14 residues. CDR3 loop: CASSGHLTGYGYTF. For the CDR3, the DNA is TGTGCCAGCAGCGGACACCTGACAGGGTATGGCTACACCTTC.

CDR3 protein: CASSSTYSYEQYF. The CDR3 coding sequence is TGTGCCAGCAGTTCTACCTACTCCTACGAGCAGTACTTC. V is TRBV6-5 and J is TRBJ2-7; no reliable D call. The germline CDR1 and CDR2 sequences are MNHEY and SVGAGI. V lost 4 bases to trimming and J lost 0 bases, with 7 bases between them. There are 13 residues in the CDR3.

The chain is built from TRBV5-4 and TRBJ1-2; the D gene is possibly TRBD1 (5 bases). The V gene's germline CDR1 is SGHNT and CDR2 YYREEE (reference sequence). The CDR3 spans 14 residues. V was shortened by 0 bases and J by 2 bases, with 8 bases between the two germline ends. CDR3 sequence (DNA): TGTGCCAGCAGCTTGGTTCGGGGGAACTATGGCTACACCTTC. Residues: CASSLVRGNYGYTF. Variable domain in full (rest from reference TRBV5-4 and TRBJ1-2): ETGVTQSPTHLIKTRGQQVTLRCSSQSGHNTVSWYQQALGQGPQFIFQYYREEENGRGNFPPRFSGLQFPNYSSELNVNALELDDSALYLCASSLVRGNYGYTFGSGTRLTVV.